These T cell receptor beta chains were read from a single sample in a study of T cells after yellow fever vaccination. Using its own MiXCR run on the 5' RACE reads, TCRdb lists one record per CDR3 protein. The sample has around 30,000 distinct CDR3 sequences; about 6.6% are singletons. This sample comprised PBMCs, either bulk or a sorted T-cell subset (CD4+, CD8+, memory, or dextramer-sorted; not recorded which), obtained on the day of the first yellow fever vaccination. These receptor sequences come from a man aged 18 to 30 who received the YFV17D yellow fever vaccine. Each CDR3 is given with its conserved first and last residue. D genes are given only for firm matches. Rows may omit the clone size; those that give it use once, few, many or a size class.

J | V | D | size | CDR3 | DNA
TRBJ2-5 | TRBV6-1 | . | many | CASTHPGAAQETQYF | TGTGCCAGCACGCACCCAGGGGCAGCCCAAGAGACCCAGTACTTC
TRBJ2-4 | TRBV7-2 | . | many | CASSFGQKNIQYF | TGTGCCAGCAGCTTCGGACAGAAAAACATTCAGTACTTC
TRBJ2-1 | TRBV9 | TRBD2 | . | CASSVGPAGGPPYNEQFF | TGTGCCAGCAGCGTAGGGCCAGCGGGGGGTCCCCCCTACAATGAGCAGTTCTTC
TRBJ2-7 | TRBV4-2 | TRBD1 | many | CASSHETGPSYEQYF | TGTGCCAGCAGCCATGAGACAGGGCCGTCCTACGAGCAGTACTTC
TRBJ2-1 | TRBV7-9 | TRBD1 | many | CASSPDRARGNEQFF | TGTGCCAGCAGCCCGGACAGGGCTAGGGGCAATGAGCAGTTCTTC
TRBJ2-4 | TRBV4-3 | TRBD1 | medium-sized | CASSQARTGGWSKNIQYF | TGCGCCAGCAGCCAAGCCCGGACAGGGGGCTGGTCCAAAAACATTCAGTACTTC
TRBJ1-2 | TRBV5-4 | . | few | CASSLDTGRGTF | TGTGCCAGCAGCTTGGACACAGGTCGGGGCACCTTC
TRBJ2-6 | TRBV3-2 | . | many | CASSPLAWTDKTGANVLTF | TGTGCCAGCAGCCCTCTTGCTTGGACAGATAAAACTGGGGCCAACGTCCTGACTTTC
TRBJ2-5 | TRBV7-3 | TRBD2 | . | CASSLGLAGGQETQYF | TGTGCCAGCAGCTTGGGGCTAGCGGGGGGACAAGAGACCCAGTACTTC
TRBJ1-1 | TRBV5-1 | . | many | CASSLLGASSNTEAFF | TGCGCCAGCAGCTTGTTGGGGGCCAGTTCGAACACTGAAGCTTTCTTT
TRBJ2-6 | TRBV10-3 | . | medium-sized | CAISEPRAGFVLTF | TGTGCCATCAGTGAGCCTAGGGCAGGGTTCGTCCTGACTTTC
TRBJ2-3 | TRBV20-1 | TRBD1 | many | CSAVTGDGTDTQYF | TGCAGTGCTGTAACAGGGGATGGGACAGATACGCAGTATTTT
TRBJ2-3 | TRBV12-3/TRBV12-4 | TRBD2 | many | CASSFWAGGEPDTQYF | TGTGCCAGCAGTTTTTGGGCGGGGGGGGAACCAGATACGCAGTATTTT
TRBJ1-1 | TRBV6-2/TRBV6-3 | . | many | CASSDPPGNTEAFF | TGTGCCAGCAGTGACCCCCCAGGGAACACTGAAGCTTTCTTT
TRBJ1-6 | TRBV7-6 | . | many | CASSSTGRQSSYNSPLHF | TGTGCCAGCAGCTCCACGGGACGGCAAAGCTCCTATAATTCACCCCTCCACTTT
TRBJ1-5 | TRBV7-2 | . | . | CASSLVSLTAQPQHF | TGTGCCAGCAGCTTAGTGTCCCTGACCGCTCAGCCCCAGCATTTT
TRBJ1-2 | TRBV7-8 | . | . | CASSFSRGYGYTF | TGTGCCAGCAGCTTCTCTAGGGGCTATGGCTACACCTTC
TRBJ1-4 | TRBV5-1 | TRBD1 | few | CASSRGQARGEKLFF | TGCGCCAGCAGCAGAGGACAGGCAAGGGGTGAAAAACTGTTTTTT
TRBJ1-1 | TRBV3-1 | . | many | CASSQGNGRRAFF | TGTGCCAGCAGCCAAGGGAACGGCCGTCGGGCTTTCTTT
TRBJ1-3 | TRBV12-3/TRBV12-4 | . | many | CASGPNGGNTIYF | TGTGCCAGCGGTCCTAACGGTGGAAACACCATATATTTT
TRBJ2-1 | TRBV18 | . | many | CASSPGGAFGEQFF | TGTGCCAGCTCACCGGGGGGGGCCTTTGGTGAGCAGTTCTTC
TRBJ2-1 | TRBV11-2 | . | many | CASSSGPSSYNEQFF | TGTGCCAGCAGCTCCGGGCCGTCCTCCTACAATGAGCAGTTCTTC
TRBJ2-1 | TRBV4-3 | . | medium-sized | CASSQTPQGTYNEQFF | TGCGCCAGCAGCCAGACCCCGCAGGGTACCTACAATGAGCAGTTCTTC
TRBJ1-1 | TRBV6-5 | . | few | CASSPSSGAGQHTEAFF | TGTGCCAGCAGTCCCTCCTCTGGGGCGGGGCAGCACACTGAAGCTTTCTTT
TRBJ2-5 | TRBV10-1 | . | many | CASSEGETQYF | TGCGCCAGCAGTGAGGGGGAGACCCAGTACTTC
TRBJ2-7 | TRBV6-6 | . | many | CASSYGGTYEQYF | TGTGCCAGCAGTTACGGGGGTACCTACGAGCAGTACTTC
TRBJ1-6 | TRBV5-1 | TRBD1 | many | CASSSGTVSPLHF | TGCGCCAGCAGCTCCGGGACAGTCTCACCCCTCCACTTT
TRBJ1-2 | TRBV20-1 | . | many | CSARVGGGNYGYTF | TGCAGTGCTAGAGTGGGAGGGGGTAACTATGGCTACACCTTC
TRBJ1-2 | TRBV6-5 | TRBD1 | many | CAGTGVYGYTF | TGTGCCGGGACAGGGGTCTATGGCTACACCTTC
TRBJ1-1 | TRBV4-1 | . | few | CASSQEAGRAAEAFF | TGCGCCAGCAGCCAAGAAGCGGGCAGGGCCGCTGAAGCTTTCTTT
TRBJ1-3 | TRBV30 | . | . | CASRGGSGNTIYF | TGTGCCTCCCGTGGGGGCTCTGGAAACACCATATATTTT
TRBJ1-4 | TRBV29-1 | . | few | CSGTLQGTNEKLFF | TGCAGCGGTACCCTGCAGGGGACTAATGAAAAACTGTTTTTT
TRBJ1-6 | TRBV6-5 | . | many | CASSYVAGENSPLHF | TGTGCCAGCAGTTACGTGGCAGGCGAGAATTCACCCCTCCACTTT
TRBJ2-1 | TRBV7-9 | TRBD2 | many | CASSSSLAGTYNEQFF | TGTGCCAGCAGCTCATCGCTAGCGGGAACCTACAATGAGCAGTTCTTC
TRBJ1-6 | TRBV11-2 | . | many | CASSARPGGNNSPLHF | TGTGCCAGCAGCGCCCGCCCGGGGGGTAACAATTCACCCCTCCACTTT
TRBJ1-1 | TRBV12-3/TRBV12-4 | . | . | CASSLARGGGSEAFF | TGTGCCAGCAGTTTAGCCCGGGGGGGGGGCTCTGAAGCTTTCTTT
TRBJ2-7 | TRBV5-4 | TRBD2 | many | CASSAAGGLSYEQYF | TGTGCCAGCAGCGCAGCGGGGGGTCTCTCCTACGAGCAGTACTTC
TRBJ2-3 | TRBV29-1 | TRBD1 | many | CSASGTGGSDTQYF | TGCAGCGCCTCGGGGACAGGGGGCTCAGATACGCAGTATTTT
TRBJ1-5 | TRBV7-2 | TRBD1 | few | CASSLGGQGVQPQHF | TGTGCCAGCAGCTTAGGGGGGCAGGGGGTTCAGCCCCAGCATTTT
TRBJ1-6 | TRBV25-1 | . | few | CASSEYWGGTARGPLHF | TGTGCCAGCAGTGAATATTGGGGCGGGACCGCTAGAGGACCCCTCCACTTT
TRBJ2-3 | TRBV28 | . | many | CASSSNLDSTDTQYF | TGTGCCAGCAGCTCCAATCTGGACAGCACAGATACGCAGTATTTT
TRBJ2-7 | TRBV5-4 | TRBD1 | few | CASSGQGDYEQYF | TGTGCCAGCAGCGGACAGGGTGACTACGAGCAGTACTTC
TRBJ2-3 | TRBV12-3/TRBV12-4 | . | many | CASSLWGASTDTQYF | TGTGCCAGCAGCCTCTGGGGAGCTAGCACAGATACGCAGTATTTT
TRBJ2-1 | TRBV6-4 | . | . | CASSDSSYNEQFF | TGTGCCAGCAGTGACAGCTCCTACAATGAGCAGTTCTTC
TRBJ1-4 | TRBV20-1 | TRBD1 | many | CSARDGGDSERGKLFF | TGCAGTGCTAGAGATGGAGGGGACAGCGAGCGGGGAAAACTGTTTTTT
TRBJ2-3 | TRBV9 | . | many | CASSVFPGEVADTQYF | TGTGCCAGCAGCGTATTCCCAGGGGAGGTTGCAGATACGCAGTATTTT
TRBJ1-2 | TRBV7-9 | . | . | CASSFGGDGYTF | TGTGCCAGCAGCTTTGGAGGGGATGGCTACACCTTC
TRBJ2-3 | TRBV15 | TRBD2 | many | CATSRLGTSVGRTQYF | TGTGCCACCAGCAGACTTGGGACTAGCGTCGGGAGGACGCAGTATTTT
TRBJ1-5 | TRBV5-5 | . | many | CASSFFDSNQPQHF | TGTGCCAGCAGCTTTTTCGATAGCAATCAGCCCCAGCATTTT